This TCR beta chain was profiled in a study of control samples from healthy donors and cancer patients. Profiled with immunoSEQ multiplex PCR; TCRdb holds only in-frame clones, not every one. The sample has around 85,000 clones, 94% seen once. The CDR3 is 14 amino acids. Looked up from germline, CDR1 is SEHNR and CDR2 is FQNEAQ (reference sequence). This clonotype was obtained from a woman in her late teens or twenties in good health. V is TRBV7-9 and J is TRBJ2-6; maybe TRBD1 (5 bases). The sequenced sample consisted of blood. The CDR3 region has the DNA TGTGCGGCCGTTCAGGGTTCGGGGGCCAACGTCCTGACTTTC. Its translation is CAAVQGSGANVLTF. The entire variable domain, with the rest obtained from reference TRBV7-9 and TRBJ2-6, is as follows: DTGVSQNPRHKITKRGQNVTFRCDPISEHNRLYWYRQTLGQGPEFLTYFQNEAQLEKSRLLSDRFSAERPKGSFSTLEIQRTEQGDSAMYLCAAVQGSGANVLTFGAGSRLTVL.